These 25 T cell receptor beta chains came from one sample sequenced in a study of T cells in Graves' hyperthyroidism and ophthalmopathy. Regions amplified from RNA transcripts were the TCR beta CDR3 regions. An initial round of RT-PCR targeting the TCR CDR3 relied on the HTBI primer set. TCRdb passed the multiplex PCR reads through MiXCR, listing each CDR3 protein once. Of approximately 400,000 distinct CDR3 sequences listed, under 20% were seen once; the top ten hold 35% to 50%. The source material was blood. These receptors came from a young man with Graves' ophthalmopathy.

Ten or more counts support this clonotype. The chain joins TRBV20-1 to TRBJ2-7, with D possibly being TRBD1 or TRBD2 (5 bases each). The CDR3 is 14 residues long. From germline, CDR1 is DFQATT and CDR2 SNEGSKA (reference sequence). The germline V and J ends were trimmed by 2 bases and 4 bases, with 15 bases remaining between them. CDR3: CSARPKPEGYEQYF. DNA for the CDR3: TGCAGTGCTAGACCTAAGCCAGAGGGGTACGAGCAGTACTTC.

This clonotype was observed a few times. This chain connects TRBV7-9 to TRBJ2-5; no definite D call. The V end lost 5 bases, the J end lost 5 bases, and 18 bases lay between the germline ends. This CDR3 has 15 residues. CDR1 SEHNR and CDR2 FQNEAQ come from the germline V gene (reference sequence). CDR3 in DNA: TGTGCCAGCAGCCCCCCTATATTTTCGGGCGAGACCCAGTACTTC. Encoded protein: CASSPPIFSGETQYF.

This clonotype was detected ten times or more. The chain employs TRBV12-3 or TRBV12-4 and TRBJ2-5, with TRBD2 identical over 7 bases. The CDR3 spans 15 residues. J gave up 5 bases and V 1 base, and 7 bases lay outside the gene matches. The CDR3 sequence is CASSLGGGVTETQYF. As DNA, the CDR3 is TGTGCCAGCAGTTTAGGGGGGGGAGTAACGGAGACCCAGTACTTC.

This clonotype occurred many times. The chain links TRBV11-3 to TRBJ2-1; D possibly corresponds to TRBD2 (7 bases). The V end was cut by 0 bases, the J end by 4 bases, with 19 bases between. The CDR3 runs to 18 residues. In germline, CDR1 is SGHNT, CDR2 YENEEA. This CDR3 is CASSLDAIRGGLYNEQFF. The CDR3 DNA reads as TGTGCCAGCAGCTTAGATGCAATTCGCGGGGGCCTTTACAATGAGCAGTTCTTC.

This clonotype was counted ten times or more. The rearrangement links TRBV28 to TRBJ2-1; 10 nucleotides match TRBD2. The CDR3 totals 15 residues. V shed 6 bases and J 5 bases; nucleotides not matched to a gene: 7. Germline V CDR1 and CDR2: MDHEN, SYDVKM. CDR3 nucleotide sequence: TGTGCCAGCAGCTCTAGCGGGGGACCTCACAATGAGCAGTTCTTC. It yields the protein CASSSSGGPHNEQFF.

This clonotype was counted only a few times. The chain recombines TRBV5-1 with TRBJ2-2, with D tentatively TRBD1 (6 bases). Germline V gene sequence: CDR1 SGHRS, CDR2 YFSETQ. Trimming pared 3 bases from V and 1 base from J, leaving 10 bases between. The CDR3 is made up of 15 amino acids. The CDR3 nucleotides are TGCGCCAGCAGCTGGTGGGGACAGAACACCGGGGAGCTGTTTTTT. It yields the protein CASSWWGQNTGELFF.

This clonotype was seen ten or more times. The chain combines TRBV6-1 with TRBJ2-1, with unresolved D. Germline loops: CDR1 MNHNS, CDR2 SASEGT. V shed 6 bases and J shed 8 bases, with 17 bases lying between them. The CDR3 loop spans 14 amino acids. The CDR3 DNA is TGTGCCAGCAGACCTCCGGAGTCCCGGGATGAGCAGTTCTTC. This encodes CASRPPESRDEQFF.

A note on this clonotype: Because the CDR3 is missing its conserved closing phenylalanine or tryptophan, this is likely a read error. J is TRBJ2-2 and V is TRBV12-3 or TRBV12-4; D remains unclear. The CDR3 is 16 residues long. The germline V and J ends were trimmed by 3 bases and 2 bases, with 13 bases remaining between them. Written as DNA, the CDR3 is TGTGCCAGCAGTTTCTACAACCCTGGTAACACCGGGGAGCTGTTTCTT. This gives the protein CASSFYNPGNTGELFL.

With respect to this clonotype: A much larger clonotype is one base distant, so this may be a read error. The rearrangement uses TRBV24-1 and TRBJ2-5, with 8 nucleotides matching TRBD2. Germline CDR1 is KGHDR and CDR2 is SFDVKD. The CDR3 is 16 residues long. The CDR3 region has the DNA TGTGCCACCAGTGACCGAAAGCGGGGGTACCATGAGACCCAGTACTTC. Protein sequence: CATSDRKRGYHETQYF.

This clonotype occurred a few times. Germline is not matched at one junction end, which may reflect a read error. The V and J genes are TRBV18 and TRBJ2-7, with a weak D call TRBD1 (6 bases). CDR3 size: 14 residues. Germline-derived CDR1 and CDR2 are KGHSH and LQKENI. The CDR3 here is CVSSPRTDSYEQYF. CDR3 coding DNA: TGTGTCAGCTCACCCCGGACAGATTCTTACGAGCAGTACTTC.

This clonotype occurred a few times. The genes are TRBV24-1 and TRBJ2-2; the match to TRBD2 covers 9 bases. Germline V CDR1 and CDR2: KGHDR, SFDVKD. Trimming removed 4 bases from V and 7 bases from J; junction bases left unmatched: 9. This CDR3 region has 16 residues. CDR3 nucleotides: TGTGCCACCAGTGACGGGCGGGGGGGCTTAAGCGGGGAGCTGTTTTTT. Translated, it gives CATSDGRGGLSGELFF.

As to this clonotype: A single base separates this from a much larger clone, so it may be a read error. The chain combines TRBV11-3 with TRBJ2-7; D assignment may be TRBD1 or TRBD2 (5 bases each). V lost 5 bases, J lost 2 bases, and 13 bases lay in between. This CDR3 is built from 14 residues. Germline V gives CDR1 SGHNT, CDR2 YENEEA. The CDR3 reads CASSPPGTPYEQYF. The CDR3 DNA follows: TGTGCCAGCAGCCCACCCGGGACCCCCTACGAGCAGTACTTC. The full variable domain, rest sourced from reference TRBV11-3 and TRBJ2-7, is EAGVVQSPRYKIIEKKQPVAFWCNPISGHNTLYWYLQNLGQGPELLIRYENEEAVDDSQLPKDRFSAERLKGVDSTLKIQPAELGDSAVYLCASSPPGTPYEQYFGPGTRLTVT.

This clonotype showed up many times. The V and J genes are TRBV27 and TRBJ2-1; unclear D gene. The CDR3 is 16 residues long. Trimming removed 4 bases from V and 3 bases from J, with 16 bases in between. CDR1 is MNHEY and CDR2 is SMNVEV in the germline V gene (reference sequence). The CDR3 DNA follows: TGTGCCAGCAGTTACGCCAGAGCGCAGTACTACAATGAGCAGTTCTTC. Translating gives CASSYARAQYYNEQFF.

The table lists this clonotype with many counts. The chain combines TRBV11-2 with TRBJ2-1; D ambiguous. This CDR3 spans 14 amino acids. V dropped 5 bases and J dropped 2 bases, with 10 bases sitting between them. Germline V gives CDR1 SGHAT, CDR2 FQNNGV. The CDR3: CASSKVGTYNEQFF. The DNA of the CDR3 is TGTGCCAGCAGCAAAGTGGGCACCTACAATGAGCAGTTCTTC.

V gene TRBV2 combines with J gene TRBJ2-1, with 9 bases matching TRBD2. V shed 7 bases and J 3 bases; nucleotides not matched to a gene: 4. Germline V gene sequence: CDR1 SNHLY, CDR2 FYNNEI. The CDR3 loop spans 14 amino acids. CDR3 DNA sequence: TGTGCCAGCATTCTAGCGGGGAGCTACAATGAGCAGTTCTTC. It codes for CASILAGSYNEQFF.

This clonotype was seen a single time. A much larger clone differs from this one at a single base, so this may be a read error. The gene calls are TRBV11-1 and TRBJ2-3, with D unresolved. In germline, CDR1 is SGHAT, CDR2 FQDESV (reference sequence). With 5 bases removed from V and 1 base from J, the gap between germline ends came to 13 bases. The CDR3 is 15 residues long. DNA of the CDR3: TGTGCCAGCAGCCCAGACTTAGCCGGCACAGATACGCAGTATTTT. Residues: CASSPDLAGTDTQYF.

This clonotype was detected many times. The chain joins TRBV10-3 to TRBJ2-5; TRBD2 is a possible D gene (5 bases). Trimming left V 8 bases short and J 5 bases short, with 15 bases between. Germline V gene lookup returns CDR1 ENHRY and CDR2 SYGVKD. The CDR3 runs 13 residues. Here the CDR3 DNA reads TGTGCCATCGTTTCGGCCCCGGGGGAGACCCAGTACTTC. This encodes CAIVSAPGETQYF.

The chain combines TRBV9 with TRBJ2-1; D may be TRBD1 or TRBD2 (6 bases each). Trimming left V 0 bases short and J 0 bases short, with 10 bases between. CDR3 length equals 16 residues. CDR1 and CDR2 (germline): SGDLS, YYNGEE. The CDR3 DNA sequence: TGTGCCAGCAGCGTAGGGAGGGGGAGCTCCTACAATGAGCAGTTCTTC. Its protein is CASSVGRGSSYNEQFF.

With respect to this clonotype: At one boundary the junction diverges from the germline segment, which might be a read error. The CDR3 is CAGSDDPGQWIEKLFF. In nucleotides, the CDR3 is TGCGCCGGCAGTGACGATCCGGGACAGTGGATAGAAAAACTGTTTTTT. The genes are TRBV10-2 and TRBJ1-4; 7 positions agree with TRBD1. The CDR3 is 16 amino acids. CDR1 WSHSY and CDR2 SAAADI come from the germline V gene.

This clonotype was recorded once. The rearrangement uses TRBV7-2 and TRBJ2-7; 8 bases fit TRBD2. The CDR3 is 17 amino acids. Germline V gene lookup returns CDR1 SGHTA and CDR2 FQGNSA. The trim removed 3 bases at V and 5 bases at J, leaving 15 bases unmatched. Here the CDR3 DNA reads TGTGCCAGCAGCTTCTTCGCCGGGGGGGGGTACGGCAACGAGCAGTACTTC. It specifies CASSFFAGGGYGNEQYF.

This chain uses TRBV9 with TRBJ2-7; unclear D gene. There are 13 residues in the CDR3. Trimming removed 3 bases at V and 0 bases at J, with 7 bases between. Germline lookup yields CDR1 SGDLS and CDR2 YYNGEE. This CDR3 reads CASSAGNSYEQYF. CDR3 DNA: TGTGCCAGCAGCGCCGGCAACTCCTACGAGCAGTACTTC.

This clonotype was observed many times. Germline and junction disagree at one end, which may indicate a read error. The chain couples TRBV12-3 or TRBV12-4 to TRBJ2-1; the match to TRBD2 covers 9 bases. This CDR3 is 14 amino acids long. DNA for the CDR3: TGTGCCAGCAGTTGGACTAGCGAGACGAATGGGCAGTTCTTC. This translates into CASSWTSETNGQFF.

This chain links TRBV4-1 with TRBJ1-1; the match to TRBD1 covers 9 bases. Trimming took 5 bases from V and 6 from J; bases not matched to a gene: 13. Germline V CDR1 and CDR2: MGHRA, YSYEKL. The CDR3 length is 16 residues. CDR3 amino acids: CASSNELGQGLAEAFF. The CDR3 DNA reads as TGCGCCAGCAGCAATGAATTGGGACAGGGTCTCGCTGAAGCTTTCTTT.

This clonotype was detected only a few times. The V gene is TRBV6-2 or TRBV6-3, the J gene TRBJ2-3; 13 nucleotides align to TRBD2. V lost 10 bases, J lost 2 bases, and 6 bases stayed unmatched. CDR1 is MNHEY, CDR2 SVGEGT, per germline. The CDR3 is 15 amino acids. CDR3 amino acids: CAIRGTSGDTDTQYF. The CDR3 coding sequence is TGTGCCATCAGGGGGACTAGCGGGGACACAGATACGCAGTATTTT.

This clonotype has more than one count but fewer than ten. This sequence joins TRBV9 and TRBJ1-6, with 7 bases fitting TRBD1. V shed 4 bases and J 13 bases; nucleotides not matched to a gene: 8. Per the germline V gene, CDR1 is SGDLS and CDR2 is YYNGEE. This CDR3 region has 13 residues. The CDR3 DNA follows: TGTGCCAGCAGCCCCTCGGACAGGACCCCCCTCCACTTT. Its protein is CASSPSDRTPLHF.